This section outlines one T cell receptor (beta chain) sequence together with its context. Antigen specificity is unknown. There are 15 residues in the CDR3. V lost 2 bases and J 4 bases, leaving 12 bases between the germline ends. Germline loops: CDR1 MNHEY, CDR2 SVGAGI. Some clones are missing from TCRdb's copy, which holds only in-frame ones; the method was immunoSEQ multiplex PCR. The table shows approximately 90,000 clones, with about 85% occurring only once. This entry is derived from a study of OX40 agonist ivuxolimab in advanced cancers. About the research overall: Each dose-escalation patient presented with hepatocellular carcinoma, melanoma, renal cell or head and neck cancer. Age averaged 60 years (range about 23 to 80), and 80% to 90% were male. Study-level results: At doses 0.1 to 3.0 mg/kg, CD4+ and CD8+ clones expanded.

The chain joins TRBV6-5 to TRBJ1-5; possibly TRBD1 for D (6 bases). Sequences were derived from CD4+ or CD8+ T cells sorted from blood, sampled in a trial of the OX40 agonist ivuxolimab. The TCR was taken from an adult with an advanced solid tumor such as melanoma, head and neck, liver or kidney cancer. The CDR3 loop reads CASSYGRQGNQPQHF. CDR3 sequence (DNA): TGTGCCAGCAGTTACGGTCGGCAGGGGAATCAGCCCCAGCATTTT.